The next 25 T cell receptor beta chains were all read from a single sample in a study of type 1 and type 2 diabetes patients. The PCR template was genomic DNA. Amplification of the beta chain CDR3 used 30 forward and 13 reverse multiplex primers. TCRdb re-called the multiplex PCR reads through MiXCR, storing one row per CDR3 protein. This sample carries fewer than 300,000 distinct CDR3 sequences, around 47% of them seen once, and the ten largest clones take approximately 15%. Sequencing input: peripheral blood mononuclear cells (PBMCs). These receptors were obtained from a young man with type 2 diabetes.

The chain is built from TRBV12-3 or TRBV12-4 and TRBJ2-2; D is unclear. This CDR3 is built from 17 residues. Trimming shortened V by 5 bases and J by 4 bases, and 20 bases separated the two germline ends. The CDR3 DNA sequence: TGTGCCAGCAGTACAACCCCTGGACCACCCAGCACCGGGGAGCTGTTTTTT. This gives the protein CASSTTPGPPSTGELFF.

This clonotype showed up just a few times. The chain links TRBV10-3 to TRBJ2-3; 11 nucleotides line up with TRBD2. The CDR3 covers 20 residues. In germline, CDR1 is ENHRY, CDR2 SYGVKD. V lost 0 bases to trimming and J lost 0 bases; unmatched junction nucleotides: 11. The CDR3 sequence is CAISESRLAGGPSSTDTQYF. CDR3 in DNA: TGTGCCATCAGTGAGTCGCGGCTAGCGGGGGGTCCTTCTAGCACAGATACGCAGTATTTT.

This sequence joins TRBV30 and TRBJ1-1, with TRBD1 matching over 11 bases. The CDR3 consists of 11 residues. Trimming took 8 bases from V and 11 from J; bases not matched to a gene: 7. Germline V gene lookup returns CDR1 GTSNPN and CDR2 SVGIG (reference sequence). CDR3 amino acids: CAGQGAKAAFF. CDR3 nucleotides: TGTGCCGGACAGGGGGCGAAAGCCGCTTTCTTT.

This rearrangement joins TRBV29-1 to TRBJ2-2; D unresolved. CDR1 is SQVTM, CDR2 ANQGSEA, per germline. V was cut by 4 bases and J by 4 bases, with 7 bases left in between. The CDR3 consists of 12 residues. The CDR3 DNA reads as TGCAGCGTTGGACCGGGCACCGGGGAGCTGTTTTTT. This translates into CSVGPGTGELFF.

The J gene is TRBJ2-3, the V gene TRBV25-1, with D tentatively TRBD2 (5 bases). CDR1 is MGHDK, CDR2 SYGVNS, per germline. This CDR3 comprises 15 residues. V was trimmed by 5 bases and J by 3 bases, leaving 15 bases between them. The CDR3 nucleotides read TGTGCCAGCAGTCGCGGCTCCTCGGGGACAGATACGCAGTATTTT. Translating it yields CASSRGSSGTDTQYF.

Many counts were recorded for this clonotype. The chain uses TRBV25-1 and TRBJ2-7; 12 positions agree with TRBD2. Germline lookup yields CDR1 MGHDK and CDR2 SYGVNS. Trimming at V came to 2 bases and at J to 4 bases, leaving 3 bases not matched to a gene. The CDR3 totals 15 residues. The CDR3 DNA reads TGTGCCAGCAGTGAAGGCACTAGCGGGAGGTACGAGCAGTACTTC. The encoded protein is CASSEGTSGRYEQYF.

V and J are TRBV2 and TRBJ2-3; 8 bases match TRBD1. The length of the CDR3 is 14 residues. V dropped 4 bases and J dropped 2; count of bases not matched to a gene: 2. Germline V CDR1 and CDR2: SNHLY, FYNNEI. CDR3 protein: CASSVGQATDTQYF. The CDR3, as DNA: TGTGCCAGCAGTGTGGGACAGGCCACAGATACGCAGTATTTT. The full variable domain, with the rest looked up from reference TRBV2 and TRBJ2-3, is EPEVTQTPSHQVTQMGQEVILRCVPISNHLYFYWYRQILGQKVEFLVSFYNNEISEKSEIFDDQFSVERPDGSNFTLKIRSTKLEDSAMYFCASSVGQATDTQYFGPGTRLTVL.

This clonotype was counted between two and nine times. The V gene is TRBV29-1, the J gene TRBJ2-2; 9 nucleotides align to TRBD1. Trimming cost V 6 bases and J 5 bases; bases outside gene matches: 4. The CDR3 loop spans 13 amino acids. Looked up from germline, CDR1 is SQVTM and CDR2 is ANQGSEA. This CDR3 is CSVIQGATGELFF. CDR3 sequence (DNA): TGCAGCGTAATACAGGGGGCAACCGGGGAGCTGTTTTTT.

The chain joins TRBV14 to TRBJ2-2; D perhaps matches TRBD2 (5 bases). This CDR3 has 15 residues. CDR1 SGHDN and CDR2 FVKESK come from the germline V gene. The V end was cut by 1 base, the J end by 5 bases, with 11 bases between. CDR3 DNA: TGTGCCAGCAGCCAAGCCCCCGGGGTTACCGGGGAGCTGTTTTTT. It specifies CASSQAPGVTGELFF. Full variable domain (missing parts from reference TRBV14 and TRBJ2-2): EAGVTQFPSHSVIEKGQTVTLRCDPISGHDNLYWYRRVMGKEIKFLLHFVKESKQDESGMPNNRFLAERTGGTYSTLKVQPAELEDSGVYFCASSQAPGVTGELFFGEGSRLTVL.

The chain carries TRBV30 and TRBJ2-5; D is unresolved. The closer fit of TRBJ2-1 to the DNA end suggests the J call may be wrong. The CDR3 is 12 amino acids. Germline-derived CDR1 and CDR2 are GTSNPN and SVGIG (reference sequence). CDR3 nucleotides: TGTGCCTGGAGTGGCGCCTACCCGGAGCAGTTCTTC. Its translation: CAWSGAYPEQFF.

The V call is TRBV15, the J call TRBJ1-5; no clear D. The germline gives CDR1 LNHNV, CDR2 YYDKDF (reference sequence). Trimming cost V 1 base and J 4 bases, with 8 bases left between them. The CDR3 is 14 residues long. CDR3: CATSRVRGNQPQHF. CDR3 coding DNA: TGTGCCACCAGCAGAGTACGGGGTAATCAGCCCCAGCATTTT.

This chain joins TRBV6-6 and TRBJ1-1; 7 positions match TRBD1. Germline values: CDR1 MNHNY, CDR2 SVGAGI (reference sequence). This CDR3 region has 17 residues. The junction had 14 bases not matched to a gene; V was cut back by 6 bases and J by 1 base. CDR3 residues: CASSPSIRTGPNTEAFF. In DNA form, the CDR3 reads TGTGCCAGCAGCCCCTCTATTAGGACAGGACCGAACACTGAAGCTTTCTTT.

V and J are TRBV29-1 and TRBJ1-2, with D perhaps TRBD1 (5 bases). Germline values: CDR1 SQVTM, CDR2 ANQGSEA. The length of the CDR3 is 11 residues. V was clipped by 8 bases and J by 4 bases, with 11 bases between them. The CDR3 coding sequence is TGCAGCTTCGTTCAGGGCTATGGCTACACCTTC. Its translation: CSFVQGYGYTF.

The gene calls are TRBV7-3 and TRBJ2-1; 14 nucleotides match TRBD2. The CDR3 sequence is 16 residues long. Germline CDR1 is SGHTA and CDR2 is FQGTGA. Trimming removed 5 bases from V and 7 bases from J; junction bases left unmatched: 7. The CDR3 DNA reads TGTGCCAGCAGCCGCCGGGGACTAGCGGGAGCGAATGAGCAGTTCTTC. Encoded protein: CASSRRGLAGANEQFF.

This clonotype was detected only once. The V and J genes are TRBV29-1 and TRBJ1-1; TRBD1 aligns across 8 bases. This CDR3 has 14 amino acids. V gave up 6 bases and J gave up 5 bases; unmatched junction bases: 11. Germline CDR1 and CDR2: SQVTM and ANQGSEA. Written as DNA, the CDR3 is TGCAGCGTCCGAGGACAGGGCGGGTTGACTGAAGCTTTCTTT. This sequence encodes CSVRGQGGLTEAFF.

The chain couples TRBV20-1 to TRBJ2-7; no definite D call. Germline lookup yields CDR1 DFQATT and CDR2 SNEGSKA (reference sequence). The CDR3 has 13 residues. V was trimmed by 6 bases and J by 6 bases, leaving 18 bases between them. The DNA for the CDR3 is TGCAGTGCGCCCACCCCTGGTTTCTCCGAGCAGTACTTC. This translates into CSAPTPGFSEQYF.

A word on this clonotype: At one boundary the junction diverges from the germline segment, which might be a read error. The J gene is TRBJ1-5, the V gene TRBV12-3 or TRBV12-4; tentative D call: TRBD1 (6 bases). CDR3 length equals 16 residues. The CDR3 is CASSLSPGDYNQTQHF. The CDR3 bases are TGTGCCAGCAGTTTATCCCCAGGGGATTACAATCAGACCCAGCATTTT.

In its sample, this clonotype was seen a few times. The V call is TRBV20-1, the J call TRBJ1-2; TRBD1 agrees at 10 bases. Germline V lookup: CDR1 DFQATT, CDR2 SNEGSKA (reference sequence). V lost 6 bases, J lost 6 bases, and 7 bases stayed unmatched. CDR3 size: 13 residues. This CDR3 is CSATFGTGDGYTF. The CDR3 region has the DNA TGCAGTGCGACGTTTGGGACAGGGGATGGCTACACCTTC.

The CDR3: CASTQEGAGAAYEQYF. CDR3 DNA: TGTGCCAGCACGCAAGAGGGAGCGGGAGCGGCCTACGAGCAGTACTTC. The V gene is TRBV4-2, the J gene TRBJ2-7, with TRBD2 matching 8 bases. Germline V lookup: CDR1 LGHNA, CDR2 YNFKEQ. There are 16 residues in the CDR3. V trimming: 7 bases; J trimming: 2 bases; junction bases outside the gene matches: 13.

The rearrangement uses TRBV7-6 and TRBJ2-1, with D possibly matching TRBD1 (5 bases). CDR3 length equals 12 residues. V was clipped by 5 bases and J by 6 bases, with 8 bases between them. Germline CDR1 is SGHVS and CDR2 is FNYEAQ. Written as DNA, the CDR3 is TGTGCCAGCAGCCTAGGGGCCAATGAGCAGTTCTTC. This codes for CASSLGANEQFF.

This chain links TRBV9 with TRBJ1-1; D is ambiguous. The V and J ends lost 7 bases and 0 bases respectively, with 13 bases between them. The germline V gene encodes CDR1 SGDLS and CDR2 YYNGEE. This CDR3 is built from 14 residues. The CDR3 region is CASSPPLMNTEAFF. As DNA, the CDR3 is TGTGCCAGCTCACCACCGCTCATGAACACTGAAGCTTTCTTT.

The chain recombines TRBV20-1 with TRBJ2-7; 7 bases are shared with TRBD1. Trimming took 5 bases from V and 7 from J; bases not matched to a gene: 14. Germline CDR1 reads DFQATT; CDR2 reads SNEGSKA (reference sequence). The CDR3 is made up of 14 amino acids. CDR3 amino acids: CSADSGTVSGEQYF. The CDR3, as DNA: TGCAGTGCTGACTCCGGGACAGTCTCGGGGGAGCAGTACTTC.

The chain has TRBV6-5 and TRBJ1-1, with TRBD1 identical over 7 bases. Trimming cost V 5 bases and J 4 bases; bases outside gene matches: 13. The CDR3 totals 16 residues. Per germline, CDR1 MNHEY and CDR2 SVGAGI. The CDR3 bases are TGTGCCAGCAGTCACAGGGGAGGACGATTCGGCACTGAAGCTTTCTTT. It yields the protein CASSHRGGRFGTEAFF.

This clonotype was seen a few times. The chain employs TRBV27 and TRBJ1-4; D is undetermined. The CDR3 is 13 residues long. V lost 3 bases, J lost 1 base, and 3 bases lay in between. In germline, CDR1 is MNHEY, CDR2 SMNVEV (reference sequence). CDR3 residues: CASSFRTNEKLFF. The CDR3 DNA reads TGTGCCAGCAGTTTCCGAACTAATGAAAAACTGTTTTTT.

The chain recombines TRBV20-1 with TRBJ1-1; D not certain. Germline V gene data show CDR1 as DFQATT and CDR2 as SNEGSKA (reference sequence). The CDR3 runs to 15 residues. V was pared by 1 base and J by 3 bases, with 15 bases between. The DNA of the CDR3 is TGCAGTGCTAGAGTCTCGGACCACGGAGACACTGAAGCTTTCTTT. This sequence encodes CSARVSDHGDTEAFF.